These 18 T cell receptor beta chains originate from one sample sequenced in a study of shared clonotypes between healthy human individuals. Clones were sequenced by immunoSEQ multiplex PCR, and TCRdb holds only the in-frame ones, with some missing. The sample lists over a million clones, just under 99% occurring once. Sequenced sample: naive CD4+ T cells sorted from blood. Stated subset: CD45RA+ positively selected. The receptors were gathered from a man in his thirties or forties in good health.

This sequence joins TRBV5-1 and TRBJ1-1; D call uncertain. V lost 0 bases, J lost 7 bases, and 13 bases lay in between. The CDR3 length is 14 residues. The germline V gene has CDR1 SGHRS and CDR2 YFSETQ. The CDR3 sequence: CASSLAFGVSEAFF. In DNA form, the CDR3 reads TGCGCCAGCAGCTTGGCCTTCGGGGTTAGTGAAGCTTTCTTT.

The chain links TRBV5-1 to TRBJ2-3; D remains unclear. The CDR3 is 15 amino acids. Germline CDR1 is SGHRS and CDR2 is YFSETQ. The germline V and J ends were trimmed by 0 bases and 2 bases, with 10 bases remaining between them. CDR3 sequence (DNA): TGCGCCAGCAGCTTGGATAGTGGGGTCACAGATACGCAGTATTTT. Encoded protein: CASSLDSGVTDTQYF. The full variable domain, completed using reference TRBV5-1 and TRBJ2-3, is KAGVTQTPRYLIKTRGQQVTLSCSPISGHRSVSWYQQTPGQGLQFLFEYFSETQRNKGNFPGRFSGRQFSNSRSEMNVSTLELGDSALYLCASSLDSGVTDTQYFGPGTRLTVL.

The chain carries TRBV28 and TRBJ2-2, with no clear D. The V gene lost 5 bases and the J gene lost 7 bases, with 14 bases spanning the gap. Germline lookup yields CDR1 MDHEN and CDR2 SYDVKM. The CDR3 has 14 residues. The CDR3 sequence: CASSPTPASGELFF. The CDR3 DNA sequence: TGTGCCAGCAGTCCAACACCCGCAAGCGGGGAGCTGTTTTTT.

This chain joins TRBV14 and TRBJ1-1, with TRBD1 identical over 9 bases. The V gene end was trimmed by 4 bases and the J gene end by 0 bases; junction bases not matched to a gene: 6. There are 16 residues in the CDR3. Germline loops: CDR1 SGHDN, CDR2 FVKESK. CDR3 residues: CASSLRTGAMNTEAFF. In nucleotides, the CDR3 is TGTGCCAGCAGCCTCCGGACAGGGGCCATGAACACTGAAGCTTTCTTT. Based on the CDR3 plus reference TRBV14 and TRBJ1-1, the full variable domain is EAGVTQFPSHSVIEKGQTVTLRCDPISGHDNLYWYRRVMGKEIKFLLHFVKESKQDESGMPNNRFLAERTGGTYSTLKVQPAELEDSGVYFCASSLRTGAMNTEAFFGQGTRLTVV.

V and J are TRBV18 and TRBJ2-1; TRBD1 is a possible D gene (6 bases). Germline lookup yields CDR1 KGHSH and CDR2 LQKENI. The ends were cut back, 3 bases at V and 4 bases at J, with 16 bases in the middle. The CDR3 has 16 residues. The DNA for the CDR3 is TGTGCCAGCTCACCTTCCGGGACATCGGGATACAATGAGCAGTTCTTC. Amino acid sequence: CASSPSGTSGYNEQFF. The entire variable domain, with the rest obtained from reference TRBV18 and TRBJ2-1, is as follows: NAGVMQNPRHLVRRRGQEARLRCSPMKGHSHVYWYRQLPEEGLKFMVYLQKENIIDESGMPKERFSAEFPKEGPSILRIQQVVRGDSAAYFCASSPSGTSGYNEQFFGPGTRLTVL.

CDR3 residues: CASSSADKTGGYGYTF. CDR3 sequence (DNA): TGTGCCAGCAGTTCGGCTGACAAGACAGGGGGCTATGGCTACACCTTC. This chain uses TRBV27 with TRBJ1-2; 9 bases line up with TRBD1. Germline V gene lookup returns CDR1 MNHEY and CDR2 SMNVEV (reference sequence). The CDR3 spans 16 residues. V shed 4 bases, J shed 4 bases, and the junction held 10 bases outside the gene matches.

A note on this clone: The sample has other DNA sequences that encode this CDR3 too. The chain recombines TRBV7-2 with TRBJ2-3; TRBD1 matches 8 bases. After removal of 4 bases from V and 1 base from J, the junction contained 1 base not matched to a gene. Germline V gives CDR1 SGHTA, CDR2 FQGNSA. The length of the CDR3 is 14 residues. CDR3 nucleotides: TGTGCCAGCAGCTCGGACAGGGGCACAGATACGCAGTATTTT. Amino acids: CASSSDRGTDTQYF. The whole variable domain, remainder taken from reference TRBV7-2 and TRBJ2-3, is GAGVSQSPSNKVTEKGKDVELRCDPISGHTALYWYRQSLGQGLEFLIYFQGNSAPDKSGLPSDRFSAERTGGSVSTLTIQRTQQEDSAVYLCASSSDRGTDTQYFGPGTRLTVL.

This clone was recorded once. The rearrangement uses TRBV18 and TRBJ2-1; the match to TRBD1 covers 9 bases. The CDR3 covers 15 residues. V dropped 5 bases and J dropped 5; count of bases not matched to a gene: 7. Germline V gene sequence: CDR1 KGHSH, CDR2 LQKENI. The DNA for the CDR3 is TGTGCCAGCTCATCTCCGGGACAGGGCCACAATGAGCAGTTCTTC. It specifies CASSSPGQGHNEQFF.

The chain recombines TRBV7-3 with TRBJ2-4; tentative D call: TRBD2 (5 bases). The CDR3 runs 15 residues. Germline V gene sequence: CDR1 SGHTA, CDR2 FQGTGA. The V end was cut by 5 bases, the J end by 7 bases, with 18 bases between. This CDR3 is CASSHKDPGINIQYF. The CDR3 DNA sequence: TGTGCCAGCAGCCACAAGGATCCCGGGATTAACATTCAGTACTTC.

The chain uses TRBV14 and TRBJ2-5, with D possibly matching TRBD1 (6 bases). V shed 0 bases and J shed 3 bases, with 8 bases lying between them. The CDR3 has 14 amino acids. Germline V CDR1 and CDR2: SGHDN, FVKESK. CDR3 sequence: CASSQDGQKETQYF. In DNA form, the CDR3 reads TGTGCCAGCAGCCAAGACGGACAGAAAGAGACCCAGTACTTC. Full variable domain (missing parts from reference TRBV14 and TRBJ2-5): EAGVTQFPSHSVIEKGQTVTLRCDPISGHDNLYWYRRVMGKEIKFLLHFVKESKQDESGMPNNRFLAERTGGTYSTLKVQPAELEDSGVYFCASSQDGQKETQYFGPGTRLLVL.

V and J are TRBV25-1 and TRBJ1-3, with a possible D match to TRBD1 (5 bases). Deletions cut 3 bases from V and 0 bases from J, with 9 bases between. The germline gives CDR1 MGHDK, CDR2 SYGVNS. This CDR3 spans 15 amino acids. CDR3 bases: TGTGCCAGCAGTGAGGGTCAGGGCTCTGGAAACACCATATATTTT. Translated: CASSEGQGSGNTIYF. The full variable domain, rest sourced from reference TRBV25-1 and TRBJ1-3, is EADIYQTPRYLVIGTGKKITLECSQTMGHDKMYWYQQDPGMELHLIHYSYGVNSTEKGDLSSESTVSRIRTEHFPLTLESARPSHTSQYLCASSEGQGSGNTIYFGEGSWLTVV.

The chain carries TRBV6-1 and TRBJ1-2; weak D call: TRBD1 (5 bases). The CDR3 contains 15 residues. V shed 0 bases and J shed 4 bases, with 12 bases lying between them. The V gene's germline CDR1 is MNHNS and CDR2 SASEGT. The CDR3 DNA sequence: TGTGCCAGCAGTGAAGCGACGACAGCCACCTATGGCTACACCTTC. Amino acid sequence: CASSEATTATYGYTF.

The chain joins TRBV27 to TRBJ2-5; tentative D call: TRBD2 (6 bases). Per the germline V gene, CDR1 is MNHEY and CDR2 is SMNVEV (reference sequence). V lost 3 bases and J lost 5, with 10 bases in between. This CDR3 spans 13 amino acids. This CDR3 reads CASSFKSGETQYF. The CDR3 coding sequence is TGTGCCAGCAGTTTCAAAAGCGGGGAGACCCAGTACTTC.

The chain recombines TRBV18 with TRBJ1-4; TRBD1 might be the D (5 bases). CDR1 and CDR2 from the germline V gene are KGHSH and LQKENI. With 4 bases removed from V and 4 bases from J, the gap between germline ends came to 16 bases. The CDR3 is made up of 16 amino acids. The CDR3 nucleotides read TGTGCCAGCTCACTACGAGACGGGGCTTTTAATGAAAAACTGTTTTTT. Amino acids: CASSLRDGAFNEKLFF.

The rearrangement joins TRBV11-2 to TRBJ2-1, with 9 bases fitting TRBD1. Germline values: CDR1 SGHAT, CDR2 FQNNGV. The CDR3 loop spans 19 amino acids. The V segment lost 5 bases and the J segment 0 bases; nucleotides outside the gene matches: 14. CDR3 region: CASSKTGTGSPSSYNEQFF. For the CDR3, the DNA is TGTGCCAGCAGCAAAACCGGGACAGGGTCACCGAGCTCCTACAATGAGCAGTTCTTC.

As regards this clone: Other nucleotide sequences from this sample produce the same CDR3. The rearrangement joins TRBV7-6 to TRBJ1-1; no definite D call. The CDR3 runs to 13 residues. Germline CDR1 reads SGHVS; CDR2 reads FNYEAQ. The germline V and J ends were trimmed by 2 bases and 1 base, with 5 bases remaining between them. The CDR3 reads CASSLSSNTEAFF. The CDR3 nucleotides read TGTGCCAGCAGCTTATCTTCGAACACTGAAGCTTTCTTT.

In its sample, this clone was seen once. The gene calls are TRBV30 and TRBJ2-7; no reliable D call. CDR1 and CDR2 (germline): GTSNPN, SVGIG (reference sequence). This CDR3 spans 8 amino acids. The CDR3 spells CVMGEQYF. The CDR3 DNA sequence: TGTGTGATGGGAGAGCAGTACTTC.

The rearrangement uses TRBV5-1 and TRBJ2-2; TRBD1 matches at 10 bases. CDR3 length equals 16 residues. After removal of 4 bases from V and 6 bases from J, the junction contained 9 bases not matched to a gene. CDR1 and CDR2 (germline): SGHRS, YFSETQ. DNA of the CDR3: TGCGCCAGCAGCCCCCTGGGACAGGGGTCATCCGGGGAGCTGTTTTTT. Protein sequence: CASSPLGQGSSGELFF.